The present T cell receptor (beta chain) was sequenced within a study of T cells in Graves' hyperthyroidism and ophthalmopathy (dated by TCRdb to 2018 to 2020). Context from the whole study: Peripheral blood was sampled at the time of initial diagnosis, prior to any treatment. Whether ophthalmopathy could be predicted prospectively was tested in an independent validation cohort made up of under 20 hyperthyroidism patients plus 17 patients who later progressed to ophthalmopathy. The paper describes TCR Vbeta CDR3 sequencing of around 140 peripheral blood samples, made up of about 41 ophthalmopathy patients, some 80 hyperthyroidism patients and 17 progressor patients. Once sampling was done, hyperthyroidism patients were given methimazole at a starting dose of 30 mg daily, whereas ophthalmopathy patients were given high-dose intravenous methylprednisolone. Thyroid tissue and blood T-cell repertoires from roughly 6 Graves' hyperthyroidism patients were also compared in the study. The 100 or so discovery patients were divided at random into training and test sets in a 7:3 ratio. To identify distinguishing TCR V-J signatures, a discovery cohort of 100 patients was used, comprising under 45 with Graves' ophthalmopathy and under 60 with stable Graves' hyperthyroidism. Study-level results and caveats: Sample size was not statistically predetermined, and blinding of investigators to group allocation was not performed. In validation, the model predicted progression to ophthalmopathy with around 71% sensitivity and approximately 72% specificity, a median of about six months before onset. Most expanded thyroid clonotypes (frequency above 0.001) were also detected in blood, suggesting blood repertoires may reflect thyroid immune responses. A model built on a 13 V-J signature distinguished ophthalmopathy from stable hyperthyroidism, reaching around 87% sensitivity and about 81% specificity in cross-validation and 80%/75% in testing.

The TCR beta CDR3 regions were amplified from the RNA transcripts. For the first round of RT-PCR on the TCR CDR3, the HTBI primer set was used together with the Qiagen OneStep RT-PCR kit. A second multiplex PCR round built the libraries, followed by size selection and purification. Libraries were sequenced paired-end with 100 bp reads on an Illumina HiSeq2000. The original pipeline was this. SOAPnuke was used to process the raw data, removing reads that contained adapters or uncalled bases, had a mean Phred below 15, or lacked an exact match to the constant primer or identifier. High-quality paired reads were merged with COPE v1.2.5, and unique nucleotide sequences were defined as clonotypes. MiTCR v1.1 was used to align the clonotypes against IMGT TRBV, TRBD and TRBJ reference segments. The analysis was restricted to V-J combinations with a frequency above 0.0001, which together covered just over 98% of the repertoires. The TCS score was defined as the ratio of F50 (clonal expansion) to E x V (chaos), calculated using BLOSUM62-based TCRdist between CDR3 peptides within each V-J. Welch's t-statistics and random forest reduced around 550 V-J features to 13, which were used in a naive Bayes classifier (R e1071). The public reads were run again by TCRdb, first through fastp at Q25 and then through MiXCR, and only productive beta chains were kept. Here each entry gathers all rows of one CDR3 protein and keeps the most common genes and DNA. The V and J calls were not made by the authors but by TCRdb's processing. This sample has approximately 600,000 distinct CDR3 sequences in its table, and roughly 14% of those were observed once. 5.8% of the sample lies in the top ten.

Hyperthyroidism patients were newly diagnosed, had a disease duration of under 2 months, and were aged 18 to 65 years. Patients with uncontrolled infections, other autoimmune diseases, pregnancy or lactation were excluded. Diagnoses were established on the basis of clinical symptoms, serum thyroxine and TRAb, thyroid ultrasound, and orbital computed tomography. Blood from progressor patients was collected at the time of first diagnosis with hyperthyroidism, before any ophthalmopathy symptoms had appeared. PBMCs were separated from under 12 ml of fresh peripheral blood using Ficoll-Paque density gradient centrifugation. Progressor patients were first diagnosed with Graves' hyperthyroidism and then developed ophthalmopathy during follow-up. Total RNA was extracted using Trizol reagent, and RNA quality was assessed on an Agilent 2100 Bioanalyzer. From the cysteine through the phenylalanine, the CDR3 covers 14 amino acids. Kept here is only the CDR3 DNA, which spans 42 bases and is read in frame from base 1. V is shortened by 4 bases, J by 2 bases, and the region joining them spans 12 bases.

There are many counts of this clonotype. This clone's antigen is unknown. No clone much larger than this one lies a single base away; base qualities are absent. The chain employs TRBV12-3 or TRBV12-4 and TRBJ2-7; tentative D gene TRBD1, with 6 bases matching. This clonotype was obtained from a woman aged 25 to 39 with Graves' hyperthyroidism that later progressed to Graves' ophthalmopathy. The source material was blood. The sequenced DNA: TGTGCCAGCAGTTACAGGGCCTACCCCTACGAGCAGTACTTC. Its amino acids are CASSYRAYPYEQYF.